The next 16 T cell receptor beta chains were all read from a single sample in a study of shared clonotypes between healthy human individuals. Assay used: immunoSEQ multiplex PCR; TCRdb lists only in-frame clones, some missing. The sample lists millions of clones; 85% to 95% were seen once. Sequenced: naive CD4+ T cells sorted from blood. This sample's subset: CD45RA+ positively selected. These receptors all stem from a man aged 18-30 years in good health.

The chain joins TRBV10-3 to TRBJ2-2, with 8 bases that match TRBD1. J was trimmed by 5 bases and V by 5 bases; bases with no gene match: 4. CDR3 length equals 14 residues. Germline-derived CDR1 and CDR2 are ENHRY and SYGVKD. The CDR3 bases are TGTGCCATCAGTAGGGACAGGATAACCGGGGAGCTGTTTTTT. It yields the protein CAISRDRITGELFF.

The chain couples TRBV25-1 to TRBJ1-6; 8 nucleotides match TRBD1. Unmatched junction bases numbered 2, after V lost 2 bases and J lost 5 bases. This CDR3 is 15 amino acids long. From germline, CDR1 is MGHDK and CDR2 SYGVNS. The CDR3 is CASSELDRDNSPLHF. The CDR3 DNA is TGTGCCAGCAGTGAACTGGACAGGGATAATTCACCCCTCCACTTT.

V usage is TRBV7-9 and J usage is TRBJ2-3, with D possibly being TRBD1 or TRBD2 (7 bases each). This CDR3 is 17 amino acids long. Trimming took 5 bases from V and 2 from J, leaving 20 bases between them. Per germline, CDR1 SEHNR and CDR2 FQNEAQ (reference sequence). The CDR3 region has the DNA TGTGCCAGCAGCCCAGCGGCGGGGAGGGGGCACACAGATACGCAGTATTTT. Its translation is CASSPAAGRGHTDTQYF.

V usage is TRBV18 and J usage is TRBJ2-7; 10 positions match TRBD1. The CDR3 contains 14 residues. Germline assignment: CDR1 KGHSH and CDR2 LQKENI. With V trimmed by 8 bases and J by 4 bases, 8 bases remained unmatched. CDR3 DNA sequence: TGTGCCAGCACGAGACAGGGGGCGGGATACGAGCAGTACTTC. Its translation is CASTRQGAGYEQYF.

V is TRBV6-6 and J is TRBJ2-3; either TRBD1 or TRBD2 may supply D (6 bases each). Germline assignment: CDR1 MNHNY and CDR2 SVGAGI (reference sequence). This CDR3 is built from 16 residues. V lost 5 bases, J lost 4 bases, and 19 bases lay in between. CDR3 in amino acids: CASSSVGGAGADTQYF. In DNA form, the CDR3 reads TGTGCCAGCAGTAGCGTCGGGGGCGCTGGCGCAGATACGCAGTATTTT.

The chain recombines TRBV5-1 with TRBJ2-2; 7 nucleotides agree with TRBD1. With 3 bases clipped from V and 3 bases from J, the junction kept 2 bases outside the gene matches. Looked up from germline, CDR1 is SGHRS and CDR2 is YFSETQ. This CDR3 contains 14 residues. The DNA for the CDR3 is TGCGCCAGCAGCTCGGGACAGTACACCGGGGAGCTGTTTTTT. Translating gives CASSSGQYTGELFF. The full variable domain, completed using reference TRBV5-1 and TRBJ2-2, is KAGVTQTPRYLIKTRGQQVTLSCSPISGHRSVSWYQQTPGQGLQFLFEYFSETQRNKGNFPGRFSGRQFSNSRSEMNVSTLELGDSALYLCASSSGQYTGELFFGEGSRLTVL.

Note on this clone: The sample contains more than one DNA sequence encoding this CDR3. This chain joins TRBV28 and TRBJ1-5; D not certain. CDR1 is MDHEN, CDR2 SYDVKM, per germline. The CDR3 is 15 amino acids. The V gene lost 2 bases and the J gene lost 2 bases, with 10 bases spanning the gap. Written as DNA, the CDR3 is TGTGCCAGCAGTTTAAGCGGCGGCGGCAATCAGCCCCAGCATTTT. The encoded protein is CASSLSGGGNQPQHF.

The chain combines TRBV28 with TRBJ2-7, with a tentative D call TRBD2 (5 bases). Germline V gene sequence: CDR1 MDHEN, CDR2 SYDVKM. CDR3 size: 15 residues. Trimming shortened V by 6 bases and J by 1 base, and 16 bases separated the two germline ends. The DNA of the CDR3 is TGTGCCAGCAGAAAAGAGGGTCGCAGGTCCTACGAGCAGTACTTC. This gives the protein CASRKEGRRSYEQYF.

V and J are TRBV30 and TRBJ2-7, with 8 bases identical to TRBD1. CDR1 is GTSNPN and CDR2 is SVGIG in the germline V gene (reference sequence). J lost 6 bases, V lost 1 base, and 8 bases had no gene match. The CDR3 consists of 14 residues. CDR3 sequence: CAWSGGDRTSEQYF. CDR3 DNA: TGTGCCTGGAGTGGAGGGGACAGGACCTCCGAGCAGTACTTC.

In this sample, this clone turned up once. The CDR3 DNA reads TGTGCCAGCTCAGTGGTCACTAGCGGTCTTAACGAGCAGTACTTC. Amino acids: CASSVVTSGLNEQYF. The genes are TRBV18 and TRBJ2-7; the match to TRBD2 covers 8 bases. This CDR3 comprises 15 residues. After removal of 5 bases from V and 5 bases from J, the junction contained 11 bases not matched to a gene. Germline CDR1 reads KGHSH; CDR2 reads LQKENI.

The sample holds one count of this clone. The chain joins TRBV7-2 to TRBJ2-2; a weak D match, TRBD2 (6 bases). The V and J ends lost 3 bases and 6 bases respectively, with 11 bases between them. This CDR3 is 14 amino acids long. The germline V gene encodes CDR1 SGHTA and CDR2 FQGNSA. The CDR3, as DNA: TGTGCCAGCAGCTTGAGTTGGGAGGCCGGGGAGCTGTTTTTT. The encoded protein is CASSLSWEAGELFF.

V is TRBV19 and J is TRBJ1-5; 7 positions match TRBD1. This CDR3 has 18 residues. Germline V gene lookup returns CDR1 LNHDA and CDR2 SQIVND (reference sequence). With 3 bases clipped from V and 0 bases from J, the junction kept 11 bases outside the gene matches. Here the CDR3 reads CASSIGRGQLFSNQPQHF. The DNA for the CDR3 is TGTGCCAGTAGTATCGGGAGGGGACAGCTTTTTAGCAATCAGCCCCAGCATTTT.

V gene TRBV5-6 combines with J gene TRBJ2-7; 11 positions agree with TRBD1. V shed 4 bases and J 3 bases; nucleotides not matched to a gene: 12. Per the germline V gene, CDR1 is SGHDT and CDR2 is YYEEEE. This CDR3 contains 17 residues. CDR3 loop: CASSPRTGGAGLYEQYF. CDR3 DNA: TGTGCCAGCAGCCCCCGGACAGGGGGCGCGGGGCTCTACGAGCAGTACTTC.

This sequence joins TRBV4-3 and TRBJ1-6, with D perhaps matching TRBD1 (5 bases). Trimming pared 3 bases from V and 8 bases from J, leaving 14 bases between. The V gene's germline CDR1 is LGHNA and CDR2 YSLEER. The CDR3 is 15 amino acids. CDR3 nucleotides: TGCGCCAGCAGCCACACTCGACAGAGATATTCACCCCTCCACTTT. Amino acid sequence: CASSHTRQRYSPLHF.

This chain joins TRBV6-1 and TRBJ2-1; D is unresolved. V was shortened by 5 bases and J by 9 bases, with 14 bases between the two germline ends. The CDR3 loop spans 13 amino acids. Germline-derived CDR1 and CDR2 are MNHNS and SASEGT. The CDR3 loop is CASSRTVVGEQFF. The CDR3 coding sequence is TGTGCCAGCAGTCGGACGGTAGTCGGTGAGCAGTTCTTC.

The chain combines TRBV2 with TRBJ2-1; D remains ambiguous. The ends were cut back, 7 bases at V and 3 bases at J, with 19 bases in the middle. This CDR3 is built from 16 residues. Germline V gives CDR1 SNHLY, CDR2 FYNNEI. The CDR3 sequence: CASMSGVGVFYNEQFF. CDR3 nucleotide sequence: TGTGCCAGCATGTCCGGAGTAGGTGTATTCTACAATGAGCAGTTCTTC.